This T cell receptor beta chain was identified in a study of T cells after posttransplantation cyclophosphamide. A marrow graft followed busulfan-fludarabine conditioning, with cyclophosphamide on days +3 and +4. Study observations and caveats: Blood and skin or GI T cell repertoires showed limited TRB overlap.

Produced via immunoSEQ multiplex PCR; TCRdb's table is partial and in-frame only. The data show some 10,000 clones, 90% to 95% seen once. Concerning this clone: Its antigen is not identified.

The material sequenced was PBMCs, taken after allogeneic stem cell transplant with posttransplant cyclophosphamide. This TCR came from a female patient in her thirties or forties who received an allogeneic stem cell transplant from an unrelated donor, was CMV-positive, and had no GVHD. A subset of T cells may come from the graft donor.

CDR3 nucleotide sequence: TGCGCCAGCAGCCAAGATCGAGGGTATGGCTACACCTTC. Protein: CASSQDRGYGYTF. The rearrangement joins TRBV4-1 to TRBJ1-2; D is ambiguous. The V end lost 0 bases, the J end lost 5 bases, and 7 bases lay between the germline ends. The CDR3 runs to 13 residues. Germline values: CDR1 MGHRA, CDR2 YSYEKL.